A single sample gave rise to the 11 T cell receptor beta chains below, sequenced in a study of vaccination and CD4 T cells after COVID-19. An Oncomine TCR Beta short-read assay was used to sequence the DNA from cultured CD4+ T cells. From the PCR reads, TCRdb called clonotypes with MiXCR, one entry per CDR3 protein. This table holds 15,000 to 20,000 distinct CDR3 sequences, around 48% found once. Their recognized antigens are unknown. Sample treatment: roughly 10-day PBMC culture with coronavirus spike peptide pools or control peptides (ViraFEST assay). This sample comprised CD4+ T cells from blood, cultured in vitro, obtained after SARS-CoV-2 vaccination. The receptors originated from a human donor who had recovered from COVID-19.

The chain combines TRBV20-1 with TRBJ2-3; D call uncertain. V lost 2 bases and J lost 5, with 20 bases in between. This CDR3 has 16 amino acids. CDR1 and CDR2 (germline): DFQATT, SNEGSKA (reference sequence). CDR3 protein: CSARSGIADKGDTQYF. CDR3 in DNA: TGCAGTGCTAGATCCGGAATAGCCGATAAGGGAGATACGCAGTATTTT.

This rearrangement joins TRBV20-1 to TRBJ1-3, with no clear D. Trimming left V 0 bases short and J 2 bases short, with 8 bases between. The germline V gene encodes CDR1 DFQATT and CDR2 SNEGSKA (reference sequence). The CDR3 sequence is 14 residues long. CDR3 nucleotides: TGCAGTGCTAGAGAACGAGGACCTGGAAACACCATATATTTT. Translated: CSARERGPGNTIYF.

The chain has TRBV24-1 and TRBJ1-2, with 8 bases fitting TRBD1. The CDR3 is made up of 14 amino acids. Germline CDR1 KGHDR, CDR2 SFDVKD. J gave up 5 bases and V 4 bases, and 5 bases lay outside the gene matches. The CDR3 loop reads CATSDKTGAYGYTF. Here the CDR3 DNA reads TGTGCCACCAGTGACAAGACAGGGGCGTATGGCTACACCTTC.

The V and J genes are TRBV20-1 and TRBJ1-5, with no clear D. This CDR3 contains 12 residues. Deletions cut 3 bases from V and 7 bases from J, with 10 bases between. In germline, CDR1 is DFQATT, CDR2 SNEGSKA (reference sequence). The CDR3: CSASYGSQPQHF. For the CDR3, the DNA is TGCAGTGCTAGTTACGGCTCCCAGCCCCAGCATTTT.

This rearrangement joins TRBV5-4 to TRBJ2-1; D uncertain. Trimming pared 0 bases from V and 2 bases from J, leaving 9 bases between. This CDR3 contains 15 residues. Germline-derived CDR1 and CDR2 are SGHNT and YYREEE (reference sequence). This CDR3 is CASSLEDPTYNEQFF. The CDR3 nucleotides are TGTGCCAGCAGCTTGGAGGACCCCACCTACAATGAGCAGTTCTTC.

The chain carries TRBV20-1 and TRBJ2-5, with D perhaps matching TRBD1 or TRBD2 (5 bases each). CDR1 is DFQATT, CDR2 SNEGSKA, per germline (reference sequence). The CDR3 runs 15 residues. With 6 bases removed from V and 6 bases from J, the gap between germline ends came to 23 bases. The CDR3 nucleotides are TGCAGTGCCGGGACCGATCGAAACGCATGGAAGACCCAGTACTTC. Protein product: CSAGTDRNAWKTQYF.

This chain uses TRBV7-2 with TRBJ2-7; 9 bases agree with TRBD2. Germline CDR1 and CDR2: SGHTA and FQGNSA. V dropped 1 base and J dropped 7; count of bases not matched to a gene: 5. This CDR3 contains 14 residues. CDR3 nucleotides: TGTGCCAGCAGCTTAGACCTAGCGGGGAGGGAGCAGTACTTC. It specifies CASSLDLAGREQYF.

J is TRBJ1-2 and V is TRBV5-1, with D possibly being TRBD1 (5 bases). Looked up from germline, CDR1 is SGHRS and CDR2 is YFSETQ. The CDR3 sequence is 13 residues long. The V end was cut by 0 bases, the J end by 12 bases, with 15 bases between. The CDR3 coding sequence is TGCGCCAGCAGCTTGGCCTCACATGGGGGAAACACCTTC. Protein: CASSLASHGGNTF. Full variable domain (rest looked up from reference TRBV5-1 and TRBJ1-2): KAGVTQTPRYLIKTRGQQVTLSCSPISGHRSVSWYQQTPGQGLQFLFEYFSETQRNKGNFPGRFSGRQFSNSRSEMNVSTLELGDSALYLCASSLASHGGNTFGSGTRLTVV.

The gene calls are TRBV6-4 and TRBJ1-2; a weak D match, TRBD1 (5 bases). V was cut by 5 bases and J by 2 bases, with 9 bases left in between. The CDR3 spans 13 residues. In germline, CDR1 is MRHNA, CDR2 SNTAGT. The CDR3 coding sequence is TGTGCCAGCAGTCCCAGGGAGAACTATGGCTACACCTTC. Encoded protein: CASSPRENYGYTF.

The chain is built from TRBV12-3 or TRBV12-4 and TRBJ2-5; 9 bases agree with TRBD1. The CDR3 totals 14 residues. Trimming cost V 5 bases and J 5 bases; bases outside gene matches: 6. Written as DNA, the CDR3 is TGTGCCAGCAGTAGGGACAGGGTGAAGGAGACCCAGTACTTC. Protein sequence: CASSRDRVKETQYF.

The genes are TRBV28 and TRBJ1-5, with D perhaps TRBD1 (5 bases). The CDR3 totals 15 residues. V was cut by 2 bases and J by 0 bases, with 8 bases left in between. Germline CDR1 reads MDHEN; CDR2 reads SYDVKM. CDR3 amino acids: CASSLGGYSNQPQHF. The CDR3, as DNA: TGTGCCAGCAGTTTAGGGGGGTATAGCAATCAGCCCCAGCATTTT.